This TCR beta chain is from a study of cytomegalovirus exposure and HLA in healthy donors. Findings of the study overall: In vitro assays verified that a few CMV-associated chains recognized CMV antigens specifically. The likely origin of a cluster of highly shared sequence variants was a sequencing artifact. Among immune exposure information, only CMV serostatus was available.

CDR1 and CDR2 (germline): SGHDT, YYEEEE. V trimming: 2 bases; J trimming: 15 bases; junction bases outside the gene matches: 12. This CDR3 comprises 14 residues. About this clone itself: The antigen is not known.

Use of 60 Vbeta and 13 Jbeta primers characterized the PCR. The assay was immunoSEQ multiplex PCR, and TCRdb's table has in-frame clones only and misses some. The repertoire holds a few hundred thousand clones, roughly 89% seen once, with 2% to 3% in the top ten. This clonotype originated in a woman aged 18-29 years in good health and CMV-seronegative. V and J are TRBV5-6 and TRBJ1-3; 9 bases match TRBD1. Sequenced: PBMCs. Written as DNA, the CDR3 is TGTGCCAGCAGCTTATGGTCCCAATCGGACAGGGGATATTTT. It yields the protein CASSLWSQSDRGYF.